This T cell receptor (beta chain) appears in the sequencing data of a study of glioma-infiltrating T cells. In its sample, this clonotype was seen many times. The target antigen is unknown. The iRepertoire nested amplicon-rescue multiplex PCR amplified TCR alpha and beta CDR3s from RNA. For one-step reverse transcription and amplification, about 90-400 ng of tissue mRNA or PBMC total RNA was used. TCRdb re-derived calls from the multiplex PCR reads in MiXCR, one entry per CDR3 protein. The sample includes some 120,000 distinct CDR3 sequences, roughly 25% of them seen just once. Study-level points and caveats: Tissue and blood shared very few CDR3 sequences.

Trimming removed 1 base from V and 0 bases from J, with 10 bases in between. Germline lookup yields CDR1 SEHNR and CDR2 FQNEAQ (reference sequence). The CDR3 has 15 residues. The source is a human donor with low-grade glioma or glioblastoma, undergoing nonglioma brain surgery, or in good health (not recorded which). The J gene is TRBJ2-7, the V gene TRBV7-9; D is perhaps TRBD2 (5 bases). Sequenced input: glioma tissue, nonneoplastic brain tissue, or PBMCs (not recorded which). DNA for the CDR3: TGTGCCAGCAGCTTAGTGGGGAGAAGCTCCTACGAGCAGTACTTC. This translates into CASSLVGRSSYEQYF.